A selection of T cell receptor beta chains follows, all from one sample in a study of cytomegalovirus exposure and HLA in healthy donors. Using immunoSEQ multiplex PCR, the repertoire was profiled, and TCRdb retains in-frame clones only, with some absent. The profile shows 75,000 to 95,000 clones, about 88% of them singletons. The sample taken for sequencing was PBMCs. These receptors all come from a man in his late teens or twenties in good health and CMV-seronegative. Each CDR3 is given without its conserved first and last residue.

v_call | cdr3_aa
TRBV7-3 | ASSLGTGGETQY
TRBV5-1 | ASSLTSGSNEQF
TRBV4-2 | ASSQHPGLAGGPGEQY
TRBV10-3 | AISRGLAGRAAQYEQY
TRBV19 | ASSPKHTEAF
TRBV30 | AWSQGGEQF
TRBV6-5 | ASSYDRVTEAF
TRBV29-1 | SVGDRMVYEQY
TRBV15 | ATSRDAARHEQY
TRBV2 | ASSAELMNTEAF
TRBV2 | ASTRLAGIEQY
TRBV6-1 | ASKLAGVKNEQF
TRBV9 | ASSGGGSGNTIY
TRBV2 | ASCRAGYEQY
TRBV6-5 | ASYRDRVSNEQF
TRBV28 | ASSLASGTYYEQY